A selection of T cell receptor beta chains follows, all from one sample in a study of blood T cell repertoires in COVID-19. Here immunoSEQ multiplex PCR was the method, and the copy in TCRdb shows in-frame clones only, minus some. The sample yields about 59,000 clones, roughly 91% seen once. Sequencing input: peripheral blood. The receptors were gathered from a human donor in a cohort sampled during active COVID-19. CDR3s include the opening cysteine and the closing phenylalanine or tryptophan. Fields, in order: clone size, V gene, CDR3 protein. Expanded clones are given a class, and other clones once, few, many or no size at all.

clone size: once
V gene: TRBV28
CDR3 protein: CASRPSGVWSGNSPLHF

clone size: NA
V gene: TRBV19
CDR3 protein: CASSPFTGGDQPQHF

clone size: NA
V gene: TRBV9
CDR3 protein: CASTRGTYNEQFF

clone size: NA
V gene: TRBV19
CDR3 protein: CASSTAGNGYEQYF

clone size: NA
V gene: TRBV6-5
CDR3 protein: CASSTTVSGNTIYF

clone size: NA
V gene: TRBV5-1
CDR3 protein: CASSFSGEGISPLHF

clone size: NA
V gene: TRBV6-5
CDR3 protein: CASSYDSGNTEAFF

clone size: NA
V gene: TRBV3-1/TRBV3-2
CDR3 protein: CASSHTGGRTEAFF

clone size: once
V gene: TRBV6-4
CDR3 protein: CASSPDRGPYNEQFF

clone size: once
V gene: TRBV2
CDR3 protein: CASVRDSFNEQFF

clone size: NA
V gene: TRBV18
CDR3 protein: CASSIWDFANTGELFF

clone size: NA
V gene: TRBV7-9
CDR3 protein: CASSLHLAGEETQYF

clone size: NA
V gene: TRBV7-2
CDR3 protein: CASSSGDRGRSPLHF

clone size: NA
V gene: TRBV11-2
CDR3 protein: CASSLPSLADYNEQFF

clone size: once
V gene: TRBV28
CDR3 protein: CASSLWGLPDTQYF

clone size: once
V gene: TRBV3-1/TRBV3-2
CDR3 protein: CASSLGGGRAIQPQHF

clone size: few
V gene: TRBV29-1
CDR3 protein: CSVNTWGGTGNTIYF

clone size: NA
V gene: TRBV3-1/TRBV3-2
CDR3 protein: CASSEGLAGRTSTDTQYF

clone size: once
V gene: TRBV7-2
CDR3 protein: CASSLGNSNTEAFF

clone size: NA
V gene: TRBV5-1
CDR3 protein: CASGPTGTNPYEQYF

clone size: NA
V gene: TRBV2
CDR3 protein: CASRSRTSTGELFF

clone size: NA
V gene: TRBV5-1
CDR3 protein: CASSQEQGTNTEAFF

clone size: NA
V gene: TRBV28
CDR3 protein: CASSGGAEAFF

clone size: NA
V gene: TRBV5-1
CDR3 protein: CASSLGALAGNEQFF

clone size: once
V gene: TRBV24-1
CDR3 protein: CATSEQLASTYNEQFF

clone size: NA
V gene: TRBV5-6
CDR3 protein: CASSRLGTGVTGELFF

clone size: NA
V gene: TRBV9
CDR3 protein: CASSPRLRDRTYEQYF

clone size: NA
V gene: TRBV18
CDR3 protein: CASSAPGLAGARLAREQFF

clone size: once
V gene: TRBV7-8
CDR3 protein: CASSPAAGRSYEQYF

clone size: NA
V gene: TRBV6-6
CDR3 protein: CASSYQGLNTGELFF

clone size: few
V gene: TRBV15
CDR3 protein: CATSRDKQGGEPQHF

clone size: NA
V gene: TRBV4-3
CDR3 protein: CASSPLQGYEQYF

clone size: NA
V gene: TRBV5-4
CDR3 protein: CATAKMVGGNTIYF

clone size: once
V gene: TRBV5-1
CDR3 protein: CASRGGPQETQYF

clone size: NA
V gene: TRBV7-7
CDR3 protein: CASSSGAGAAETQYF

clone size: NA
V gene: TRBV29-1
CDR3 protein: CSVGKTHANTGELFF

clone size: NA
V gene: TRBV29-1
CDR3 protein: CSVRQGVAETQYF

clone size: once
V gene: TRBV9
CDR3 protein: CASSVDSGGAAETQYF

clone size: NA
V gene: TRBV12-3/TRBV12-4
CDR3 protein: CASRLSNSPLHF

clone size: NA
V gene: TRBV2
CDR3 protein: CATRGGLAGASYEQYF

clone size: few
V gene: TRBV20-1
CDR3 protein: CSASSGQGYEQYF

clone size: NA
V gene: TRBV5-6
CDR3 protein: CASSLSGPYGYTF

clone size: once
V gene: TRBV24-1
CDR3 protein: CATSRGSFADTQYF

clone size: NA
V gene: TRBV12-5
CDR3 protein: CASGLIGGSETQYF

clone size: once
V gene: TRBV19
CDR3 protein: CASRRREGVRYNEQFF

clone size: few
V gene: TRBV28
CDR3 protein: CASSNAQGRLNEKLFF

clone size: NA
V gene: TRBV12-3/TRBV12-4
CDR3 protein: CASSFQGNQPQHF

clone size: NA
V gene: TRBV18
CDR3 protein: CASSQTIKETQYF

clone size: NA
V gene: TRBV11-2
CDR3 protein: CASSPRTGNPSGELFF

clone size: NA
V gene: TRBV4-3
CDR3 protein: CASSQQGEPYGYTF

clone size: once
V gene: TRBV27
CDR3 protein: CASSLGSSWERETQYF

clone size: once
V gene: TRBV5-1
CDR3 protein: CASSLDGRAQETQYF